Listed here are 5 T cell receptor beta chains from one sample, sequenced in a study of blood T cells in healthy people across ages. PCR was performed a second time for roughly 7 to 12 cycles using a sample-barcoded 5' primer and a J-beta primer mix. TCRdb reanalysed the 5' RACE reads using MiXCR and keeps one entry per CDR3 protein. The sample carries around 1,800,000 distinct CDR3 sequences, 30% to 40% recorded once. Sequenced input: blood. Every receptor here comes from a human donor in good health.

The genes are TRBV6-5 and TRBJ2-1; TRBD2 aligns across 9 bases. The junction had 7 bases not matched to a gene; V was cut back by 0 bases and J by 10 bases. This CDR3 has 15 amino acids. Germline V lookup: CDR1 MNHEY, CDR2 SVGAGI. The CDR3 is CASSYSIGTSSEQFF. The CDR3 DNA reads TGTGCCAGCAGTTACTCTATCGGGACTAGCTCCGAGCAGTTCTTC.

The gene calls are TRBV7-2 and TRBJ1-2; D is undetermined. In germline, CDR1 is SGHTA, CDR2 FQGNSA. With 3 bases removed from V and 8 bases from J, the gap between germline ends came to 10 bases. The length of the CDR3 is 12 residues. CDR3 residues: CASSFPPAGYTF. The CDR3 region has the DNA TGTGCCAGCAGCTTTCCTCCTGCCGGCTACACCTTC. The entire variable domain, with the rest obtained from reference TRBV7-2 and TRBJ1-2, is as follows: GAGVSQSPSNKVTEKGKDVELRCDPISGHTALYWYRQSLGQGLEFLIYFQGNSAPDKSGLPSDRFSAERTGGSVSTLTIQRTQQEDSAVYLCASSFPPAGYTFGSGTRLTVV.

The V and J genes are TRBV7-2 and TRBJ2-7; D is unclear. Per germline, CDR1 SGHTA and CDR2 FQGNSA. The V and J ends lost 3 bases and 1 base respectively, with 10 bases between them. This CDR3 comprises 14 residues. Here the CDR3 reads CASSFNQDSYEQYF. For the CDR3, the DNA is TGTGCCAGCAGCTTTAATCAGGATTCCTACGAGCAGTACTTC. The variable domain in full, with the rest retrieved from reference TRBV7-2 and TRBJ2-7, is GAGVSQSPSNKVTEKGKDVELRCDPISGHTALYWYRQSLGQGLEFLIYFQGNSAPDKSGLPSDRFSAERTGGSVSTLTIQRTQQEDSAVYLCASSFNQDSYEQYFGPGTRLTVT.

The chain recombines TRBV20-1 with TRBJ2-5; a weak D match, TRBD1 (5 bases). Germline CDR1 and CDR2: DFQATT and SNEGSKA (reference sequence). The CDR3 has 13 residues. The V end lost 6 bases, the J end lost 4 bases, and 15 bases lay between the germline ends. DNA for the CDR3: TGCAGTGCGTCCCTGACAGTACGAGAGACCCAGTACTTC. It codes for CSASLTVRETQYF.

The CDR3 spells CASSLELAGEQFF. DNA for the CDR3: TGCGCCAGCAGCTTGGAGCTAGCGGGGGAGCAGTTCTTC. This sequence joins TRBV5-1 and TRBJ2-1; 9 bases line up with TRBD2. J gave up 10 bases and V 0 bases, and 2 bases lay outside the gene matches. Germline CDR1 SGHRS, CDR2 YFSETQ. CDR3 length: 13 residues. Looking up the rest from reference TRBV5-1 and TRBJ2-1 gives the full variable domain: KAGVTQTPRYLIKTRGQQVTLSCSPISGHRSVSWYQQTPGQGLQFLFEYFSETQRNKGNFPGRFSGRQFSNSRSEMNVSTLELGDSALYLCASSLELAGEQFFGPGTRLTVL.